This T cell receptor (beta chain) was sequenced for a study of T cells of healthy individuals. MiXCR, run by TCRdb on the 5' RACE reads, gives a single entry per CDR3 protein. The table records 40,000 to 45,000 distinct CDR3 sequences, approximately 4.9% of them present only once. This clonotype was counted many times. The CDR3 spans 13 residues. The J segment lost 8 bases and the V segment lost 5 bases, leaving 4 bases of the junction unmatched. This receptor was obtained from a human donor in good health. V gene TRBV12-3 or TRBV12-4 combines with J gene TRBJ2-1; 9 bases map to TRBD1. The CDR3 here is CASSPGQGHEQFF. Written as DNA, the CDR3 is TGTGCCAGCAGTCCGGGACAGGGTCATGAGCAGTTCTTC.